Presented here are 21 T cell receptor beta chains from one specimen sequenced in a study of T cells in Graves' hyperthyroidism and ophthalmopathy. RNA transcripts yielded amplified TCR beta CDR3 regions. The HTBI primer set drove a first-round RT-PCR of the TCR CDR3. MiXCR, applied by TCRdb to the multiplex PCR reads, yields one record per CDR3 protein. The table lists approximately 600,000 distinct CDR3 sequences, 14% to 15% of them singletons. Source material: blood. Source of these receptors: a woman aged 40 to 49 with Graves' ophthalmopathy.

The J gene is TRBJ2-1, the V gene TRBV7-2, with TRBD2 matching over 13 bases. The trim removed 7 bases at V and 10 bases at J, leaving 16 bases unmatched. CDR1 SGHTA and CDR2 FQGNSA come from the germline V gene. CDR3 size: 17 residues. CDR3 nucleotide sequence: TGTGCCAGCACCCCCTCCATGCCACTAGCGGGAGGGACGGAGCAGTTCTTC. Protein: CASTPSMPLAGGTEQFF.

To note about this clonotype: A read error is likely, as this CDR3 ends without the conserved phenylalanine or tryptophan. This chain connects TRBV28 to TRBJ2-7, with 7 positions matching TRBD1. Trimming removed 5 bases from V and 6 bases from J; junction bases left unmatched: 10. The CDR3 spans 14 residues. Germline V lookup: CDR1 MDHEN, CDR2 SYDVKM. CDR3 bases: TGTGCCAGCAGTCTAATGACAGGGAATTTCGAGCAGTACCTC. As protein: CASSLMTGNFEQYL.

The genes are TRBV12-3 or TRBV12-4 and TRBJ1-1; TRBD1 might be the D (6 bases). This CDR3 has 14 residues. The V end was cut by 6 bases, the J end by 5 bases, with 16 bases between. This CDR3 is CASSQEGGTTEAFF. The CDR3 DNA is TGTGCCAGCAGCCAAGAGGGGGGGACTACTGAAGCTTTCTTT.

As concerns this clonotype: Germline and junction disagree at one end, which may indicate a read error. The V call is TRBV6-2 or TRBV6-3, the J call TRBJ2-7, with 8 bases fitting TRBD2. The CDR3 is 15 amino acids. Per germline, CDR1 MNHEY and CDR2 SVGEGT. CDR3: CASSQDPGTSYEQYF. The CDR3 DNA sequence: TGCGCCAGCAGCCAAGACCCCGGGACTAGCTACGAGCAGTACTTC.

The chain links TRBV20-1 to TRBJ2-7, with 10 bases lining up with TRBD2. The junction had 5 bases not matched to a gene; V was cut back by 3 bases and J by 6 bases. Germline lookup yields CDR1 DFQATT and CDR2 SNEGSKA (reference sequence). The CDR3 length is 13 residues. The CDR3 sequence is CSASPSGRPEQYF. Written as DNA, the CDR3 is TGCAGTGCTAGCCCTAGCGGGAGACCCGAGCAGTACTTC.

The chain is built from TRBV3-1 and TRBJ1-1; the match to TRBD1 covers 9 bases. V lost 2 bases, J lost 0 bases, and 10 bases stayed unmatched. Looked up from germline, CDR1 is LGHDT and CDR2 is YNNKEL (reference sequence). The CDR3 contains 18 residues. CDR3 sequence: CASSQPKRGQGMNTEAFF. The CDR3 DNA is TGTGCCAGCAGCCAACCAAAGAGGGGACAGGGCATGAACACTGAAGCTTTCTTT.

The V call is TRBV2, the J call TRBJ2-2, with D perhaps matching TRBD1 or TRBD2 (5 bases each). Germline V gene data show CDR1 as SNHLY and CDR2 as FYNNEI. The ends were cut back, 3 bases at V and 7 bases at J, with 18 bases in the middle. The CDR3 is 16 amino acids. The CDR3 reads CASSDGWGRRGGELFF. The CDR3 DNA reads TGTGCCAGCAGTGACGGGTGGGGACGGCGAGGCGGGGAGCTGTTTTTT.

CDR3 nucleotide sequence: TGTGCCAGCAGCCAGGCCGGGAGTCTCGAGACCCAGTACTTC. As protein: CASSQAGSLETQYF. The chain has TRBV7-3 and TRBJ2-5; TRBD2 might be the D (6 bases). The germline gives CDR1 SGHTA, CDR2 FQGTGA. V lost 5 bases, J lost 5 bases, and 15 bases lay in between. This CDR3 region has 14 residues.

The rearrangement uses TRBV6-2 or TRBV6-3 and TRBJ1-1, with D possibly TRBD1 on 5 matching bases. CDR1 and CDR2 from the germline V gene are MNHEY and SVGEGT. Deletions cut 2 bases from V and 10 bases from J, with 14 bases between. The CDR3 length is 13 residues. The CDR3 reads CASSYRQDGGAFF. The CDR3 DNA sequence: TGTGCCAGCAGTTACCGCCAGGACGGGGGAGCTTTCTTT.

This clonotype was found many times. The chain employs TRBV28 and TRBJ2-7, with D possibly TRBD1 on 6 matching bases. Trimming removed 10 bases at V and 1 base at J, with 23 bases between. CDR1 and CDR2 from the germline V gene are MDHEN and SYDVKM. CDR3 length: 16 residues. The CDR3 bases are TGTGCCAACAGCTCACACATACAGGGCGGTTCCTACGAGCAGTACTTC. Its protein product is CANSSHIQGGSYEQYF. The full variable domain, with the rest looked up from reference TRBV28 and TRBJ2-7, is DVKVTQSSRYLVKRTGEKVFLECVQDMDHENMFWYRQDPGLGLRLIYFSYDVKMKEKGDIPEGYSVSREKKERFSLILESASTNQTSMYLCANSSHIQGGSYEQYFGPGTRLTVT.

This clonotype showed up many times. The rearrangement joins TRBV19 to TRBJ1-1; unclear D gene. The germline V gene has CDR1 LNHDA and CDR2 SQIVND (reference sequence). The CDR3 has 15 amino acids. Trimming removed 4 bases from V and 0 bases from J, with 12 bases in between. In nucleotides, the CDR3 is TGTGCCAGTAGTACCGTGGGGAGCCTGAACACTGAAGCTTTCTTT. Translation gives CASSTVGSLNTEAFF.

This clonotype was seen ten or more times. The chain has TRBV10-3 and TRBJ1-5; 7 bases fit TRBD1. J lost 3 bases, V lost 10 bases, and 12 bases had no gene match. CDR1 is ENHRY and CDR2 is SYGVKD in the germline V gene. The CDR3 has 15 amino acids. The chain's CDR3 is CATFSSDRANQPQHF. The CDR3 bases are TGTGCCACGTTCTCCTCCGACAGGGCCAATCAGCCCCAGCATTTT.

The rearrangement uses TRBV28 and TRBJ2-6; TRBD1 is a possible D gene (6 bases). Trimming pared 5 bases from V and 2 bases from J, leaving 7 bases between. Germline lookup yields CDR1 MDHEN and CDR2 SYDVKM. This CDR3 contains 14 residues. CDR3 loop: CASSRQAGANVLTF. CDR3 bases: TGTGCCAGCAGTCGACAGGCTGGGGCCAACGTCCTGACTTTC. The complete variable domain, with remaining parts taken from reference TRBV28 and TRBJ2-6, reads DVKVTQSSRYLVKRTGEKVFLECVQDMDHENMFWYRQDPGLGLRLIYFSYDVKMKEKGDIPEGYSVSREKKERFSLILESASTNQTSMYLCASSRQAGANVLTFGAGSRLTVL.

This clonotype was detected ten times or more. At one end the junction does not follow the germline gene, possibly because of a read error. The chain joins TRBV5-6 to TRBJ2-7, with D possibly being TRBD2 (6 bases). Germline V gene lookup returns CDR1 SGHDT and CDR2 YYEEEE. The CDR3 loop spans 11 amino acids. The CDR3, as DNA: TGTGCCAGCAACTGGGGGGACGAGCATTACTTC. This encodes CASNWGDEHYF.

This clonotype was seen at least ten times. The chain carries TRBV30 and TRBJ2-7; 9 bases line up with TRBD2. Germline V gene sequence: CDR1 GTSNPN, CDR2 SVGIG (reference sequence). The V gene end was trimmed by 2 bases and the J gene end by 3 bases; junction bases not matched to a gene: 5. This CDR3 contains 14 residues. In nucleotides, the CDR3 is TGTGCCTGGAGTTCGATAGCGGGGGACTACGAGCAGTACTTC. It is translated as CAWSSIAGDYEQYF.

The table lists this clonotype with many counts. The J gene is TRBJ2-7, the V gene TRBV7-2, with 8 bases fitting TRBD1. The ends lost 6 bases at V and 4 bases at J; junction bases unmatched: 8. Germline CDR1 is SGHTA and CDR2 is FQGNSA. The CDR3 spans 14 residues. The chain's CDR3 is CASSSDQGAYEQYF. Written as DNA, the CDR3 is TGTGCCAGCAGTTCTGACCAGGGGGCGTACGAGCAGTACTTC.

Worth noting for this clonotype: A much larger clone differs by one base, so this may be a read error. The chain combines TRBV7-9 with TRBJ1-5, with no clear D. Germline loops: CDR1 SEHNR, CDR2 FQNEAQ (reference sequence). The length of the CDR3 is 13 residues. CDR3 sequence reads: CAGSFKENQPQHF. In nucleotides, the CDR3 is TGTGCCGGCAGCTTCAAGGAGAATCAGCCCCAGCATTTT.

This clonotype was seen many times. DNA of the CDR3: TGTGCCAGCAGCTTACAGGGGCAAGTACGGAACACCATATATTTT. Translation gives CASSLQGQVRNTIYF. The rearrangement uses TRBV7-8 and TRBJ1-3, with D possibly TRBD1 on 6 matching bases. The germline CDR1 and CDR2 sequences are SGHVS and FQNEAQ. With 2 bases removed from V and 7 bases from J, the gap between germline ends came to 15 bases. The CDR3 contains 15 residues.

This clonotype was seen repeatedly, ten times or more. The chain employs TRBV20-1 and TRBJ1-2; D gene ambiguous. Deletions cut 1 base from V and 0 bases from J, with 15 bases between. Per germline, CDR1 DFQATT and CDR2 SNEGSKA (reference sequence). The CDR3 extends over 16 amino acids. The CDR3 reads CSARAKRTGANYGYTF. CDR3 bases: TGCAGTGCTAGAGCAAAGAGGACGGGAGCTAACTATGGCTACACCTTC.

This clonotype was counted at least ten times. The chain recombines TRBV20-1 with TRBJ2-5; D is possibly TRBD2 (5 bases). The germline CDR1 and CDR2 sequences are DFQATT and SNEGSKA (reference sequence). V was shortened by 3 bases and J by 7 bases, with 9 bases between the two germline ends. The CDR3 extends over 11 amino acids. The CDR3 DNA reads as TGCAGTGCTAGGAGCGGCGTGACCCAGTACTTC. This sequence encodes CSARSGVTQYF.

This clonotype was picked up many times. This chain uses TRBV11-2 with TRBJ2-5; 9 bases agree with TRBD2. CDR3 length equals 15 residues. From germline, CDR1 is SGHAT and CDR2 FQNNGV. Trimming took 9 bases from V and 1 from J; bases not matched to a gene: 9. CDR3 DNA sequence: TGTGCCAGTAAACTGGCGGGAGGGCCCCAAGAGACCCAGTACTTC. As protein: CASKLAGGPQETQYF. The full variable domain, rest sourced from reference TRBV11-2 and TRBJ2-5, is EAGVAQSPRYKIIEKRQSVAFWCNPISGHATLYWYQQILGQGPKLLIQFQNNGVVDDSQLPKDRFSAERLKGVDSTLKIQPAKLEDSAVYLCASKLAGGPQETQYFGPGTRLLVL.